This record looks at one TCR beta chain sequence and its context. Germline V gives CDR1 LNHNV, CDR2 YYDKDF (reference sequence). This CDR3 is 14 amino acids long. V shed 0 bases and J shed 5 bases, with 9 bases lying between them. This sample is drawn from a study of T cells in Graves' hyperthyroidism and ophthalmopathy. Source material for PBMCs was less than 12 ml fresh peripheral blood. Authors of the study amplified TCR beta CDR3 regions from RNA transcripts. HTBI primers were used for first-round RT-PCR of the TCR CDR3. TCRdb re-called the multiplex PCR reads through MiXCR, storing one row per CDR3 protein. The sample lists more than 550,000 distinct CDR3 sequences, 17% seen once, with about a sixth in the top ten.

This TCR was sampled from a man aged 50-60 years with Graves' hyperthyroidism. The chain has TRBV15 and TRBJ2-3; D is unresolved. Sequencing was done on a sample of blood. CDR3 sequence reads: CATSRDMAEDTQYF. Written as DNA, the CDR3 is TGTGCCACCAGCAGAGATATGGCTGAAGATACGCAGTATTTT.